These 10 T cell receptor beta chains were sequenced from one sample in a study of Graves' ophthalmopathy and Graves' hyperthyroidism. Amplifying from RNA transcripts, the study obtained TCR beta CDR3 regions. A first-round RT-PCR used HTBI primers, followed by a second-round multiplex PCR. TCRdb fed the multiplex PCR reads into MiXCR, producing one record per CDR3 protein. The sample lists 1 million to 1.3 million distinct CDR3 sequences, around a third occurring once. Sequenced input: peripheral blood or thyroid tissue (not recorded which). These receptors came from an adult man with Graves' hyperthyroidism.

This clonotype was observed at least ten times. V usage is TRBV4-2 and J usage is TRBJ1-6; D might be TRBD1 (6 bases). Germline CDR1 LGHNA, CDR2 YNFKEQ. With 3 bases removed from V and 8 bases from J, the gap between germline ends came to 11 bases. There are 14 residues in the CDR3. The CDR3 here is CASSQEPGDSPLHF. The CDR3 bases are TGTGCCAGCAGCCAGGAACCAGGGGATTCACCCCTCCACTTT.

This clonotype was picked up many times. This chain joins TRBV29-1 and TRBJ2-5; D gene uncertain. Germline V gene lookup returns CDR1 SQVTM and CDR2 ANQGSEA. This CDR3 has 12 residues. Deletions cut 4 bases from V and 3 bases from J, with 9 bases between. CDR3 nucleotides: TGCAGCGTTGGCGCAGTGGAAGAGACCCAGTACTTC. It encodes CSVGAVEETQYF.

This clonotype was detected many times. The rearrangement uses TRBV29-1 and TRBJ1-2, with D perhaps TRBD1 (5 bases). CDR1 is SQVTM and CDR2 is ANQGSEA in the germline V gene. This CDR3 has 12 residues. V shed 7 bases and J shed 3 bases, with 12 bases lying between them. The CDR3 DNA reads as TGCAGCGGGGGACGGACCGACTATGGCTACACCTTC. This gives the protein CSGGRTDYGYTF.

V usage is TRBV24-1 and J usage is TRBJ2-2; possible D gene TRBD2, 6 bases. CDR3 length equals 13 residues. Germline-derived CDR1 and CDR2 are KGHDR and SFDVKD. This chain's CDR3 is CAQGTFLGGELFF. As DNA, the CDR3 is TGTGCTCAAGGGACTTTCCTCGGCGGGGAGCTGTTTTTT.

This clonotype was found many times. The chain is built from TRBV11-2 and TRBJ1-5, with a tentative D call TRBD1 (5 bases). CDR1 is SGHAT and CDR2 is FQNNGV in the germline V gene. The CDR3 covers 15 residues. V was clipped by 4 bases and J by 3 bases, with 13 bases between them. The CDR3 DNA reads TGTGCCAGCAGCTCCGACGGCAGGGTCAATCAGCCCCAGCATTTT. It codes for CASSSDGRVNQPQHF.

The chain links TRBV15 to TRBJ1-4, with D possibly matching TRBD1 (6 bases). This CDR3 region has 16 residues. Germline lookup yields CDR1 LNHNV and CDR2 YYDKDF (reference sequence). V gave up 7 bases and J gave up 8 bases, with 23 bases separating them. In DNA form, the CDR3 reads TGTGCCACCAACAGGGATGGCCCCTTTGGGGGAGAAAAACTGTTTTTT. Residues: CATNRDGPFGGEKLFF.

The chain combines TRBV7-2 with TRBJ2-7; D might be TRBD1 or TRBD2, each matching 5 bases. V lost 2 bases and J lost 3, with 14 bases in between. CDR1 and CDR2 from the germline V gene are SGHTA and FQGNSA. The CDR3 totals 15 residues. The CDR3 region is CASSLRWGPSYEQYF. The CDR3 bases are TGTGCCAGCAGCTTAAGATGGGGACCAAGCTACGAGCAGTACTTC.

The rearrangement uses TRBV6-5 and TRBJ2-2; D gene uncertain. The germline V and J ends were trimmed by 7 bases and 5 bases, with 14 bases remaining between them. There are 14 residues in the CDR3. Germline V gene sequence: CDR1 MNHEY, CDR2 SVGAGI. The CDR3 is CASKKSIKTGELFF. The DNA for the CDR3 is TGTGCCAGCAAGAAGTCGATAAAAACCGGGGAGCTGTTTTTT.

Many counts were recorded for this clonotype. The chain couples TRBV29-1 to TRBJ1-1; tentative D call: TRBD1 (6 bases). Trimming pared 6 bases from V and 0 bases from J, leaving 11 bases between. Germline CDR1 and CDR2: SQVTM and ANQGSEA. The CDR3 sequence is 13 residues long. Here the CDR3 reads CSVSGTLNTEAFF. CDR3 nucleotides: TGCAGCGTCTCCGGGACACTGAACACTGAAGCTTTCTTT.

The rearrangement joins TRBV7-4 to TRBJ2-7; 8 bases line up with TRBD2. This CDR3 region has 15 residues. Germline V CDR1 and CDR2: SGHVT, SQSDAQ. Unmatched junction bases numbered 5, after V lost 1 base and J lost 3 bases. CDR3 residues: CASSLDFSGSYEQYF. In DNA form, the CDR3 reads TGTGCCAGCAGCTTAGATTTCAGCGGGAGCTACGAGCAGTACTTC. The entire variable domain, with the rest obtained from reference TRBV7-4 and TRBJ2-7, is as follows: GAGVSQSPRYKVAKRGRDVALRCDSISGHVTLYWYRQTLGQGSEVLTYSQSDAQRDKSGRPSGRFSAERPERSVSTLKIQRTEQGDSAVYLCASSLDFSGSYEQYFGPGTRLTVT.